This T cell receptor (beta chain) was sequenced during a study of OX40 agonist ivuxolimab in advanced cancers. Study as a whole: The dose-escalation cohort was approximately 81% male, with a mean age of approximately 61 years, ranging about 23 to 90.

Findings and limits, study-wide: Researchers report that CD8+ T cells had, on average, more expanded clones than CD4+.

V lost 2 bases, J lost 2 bases, and 9 bases lay in between. The CDR3 has 14 amino acids. Germline V gene data show CDR1 as LNHNV and CDR2 as YYDKDF (reference sequence). With respect to this clone: Its cognate antigen is unknown.

Data came from immunoSEQ multiplex PCR; TCRdb stores just in-frame clones and leaves some out. The sample yields around 19,000 clones, about nine tenths seen once. The sequence was collected from an adult with an advanced solid tumor such as melanoma, head and neck, liver or kidney cancer. V and J are TRBV15 and TRBJ1-2; no definite D call. Specimen: CD4+ or CD8+ T cells sorted from blood, collected in a trial of the OX40 agonist ivuxolimab. The CDR3 loop reads CATSRSGLNYGYTF. CDR3 coding DNA: TGTGCCACCAGCAGATCGGGTCTGAACTATGGCTACACCTTC.